The 2 T cell receptor beta chains presented below share a single source sample, sequenced in a study of T-cell memory formation after mild COVID-19. TCRdb analysed the 5' RACE reads with MiXCR anew, one entry per CDR3 protein. This table holds approximately 350,000 distinct CDR3 sequences, under 15% found once. Sequencing was done on a sample of PBMCs or a T cell subset sorted from them (not recorded which). These receptors were taken from a man aged 18 to 35 who had mild COVID-19 (a few samples of this study predate the infection). Cell type and time point are not known.

This clonotype has just a few counts. The J gene is TRBJ2-3, the V gene TRBV4-2, with 11 bases identical to TRBD2. Per germline, CDR1 LGHNA and CDR2 YNFKEQ. CDR3 length: 16 residues. With 0 bases clipped from V and 8 bases from J, the junction kept 7 bases outside the gene matches. CDR3 sequence: CASSQDMGLAARTQYF. As DNA, the CDR3 is TGTGCCAGCAGCCAAGATATGGGACTAGCGGCCCGTACGCAGTATTTT.

There are a few counts of this clonotype. J is TRBJ2-1 and V is TRBV7-3; D possibly corresponds to TRBD1 (6 bases). V shed 2 bases and J shed 10 bases, with 12 bases lying between them. The germline V gene has CDR1 SGHTA and CDR2 FQGTGA. The CDR3 covers 13 residues. The CDR3 sequence is CASSLGPTGEQFF. The CDR3, as DNA: TGTGCCAGCAGCTTAGGCCCGACAGGAGAGCAGTTCTTC. Combining the CDR3 with reference TRBV7-3 and TRBJ2-1 gives the whole variable domain GAGVSQTPSNKVTEKGKYVELRCDPISGHTALYWYRQSLGQGPEFLIYFQGTGAADDSGLPNDRFFAVRPEGSVSTLKIQRTERGDSAVYLCASSLGPTGEQFFGPGTRLTVL.